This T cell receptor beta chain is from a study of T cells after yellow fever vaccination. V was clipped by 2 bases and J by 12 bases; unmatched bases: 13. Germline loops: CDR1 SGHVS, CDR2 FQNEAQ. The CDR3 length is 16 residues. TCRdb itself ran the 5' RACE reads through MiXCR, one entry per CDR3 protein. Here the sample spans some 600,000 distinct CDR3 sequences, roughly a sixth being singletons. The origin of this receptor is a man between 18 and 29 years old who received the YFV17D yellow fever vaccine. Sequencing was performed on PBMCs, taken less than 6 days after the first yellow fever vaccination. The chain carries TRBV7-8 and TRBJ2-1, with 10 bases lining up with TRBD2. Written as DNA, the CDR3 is TGTGCCAGCAGCTTAATGGGAACAGCGGGGGGGATGGGGCAGTTCTTC. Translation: CASSLMGTAGGMGQFF.